The subject of this entry is one T cell receptor (beta chain). The clone's antigen remains unknown. No qualities accompany the bases; no much larger clone lies one base away. The data are from a study of blood T cell repertoires in COVID-19 (TCRdb year 2020). About the full investigation: The collaborator samples originated in the United States, Italy and Spain and spanned the acute and convalescent phases of COVID-19. The prospective study material was composed of cDNA or gDNA derived from T cells, B-cell-depleted T cells, or PBMCs. Deeply sampled blood TCRbeta repertoires from subjects exposed to, actively infected with, or recovered from COVID-19 were included in the dataset. The repertoires were made available in a free public database intended to serve as a resource for research on the immune response to SARS-CoV-2. The samples were drawn from two sources: the first 160 participants of the ongoing ImmuneRACE study, and 1,200 or so subjects contributed by 6 global collaborators. The sample metadata nearly always contained a de-identified subject ID, COVID-19 status, age in years and sex. Where available, HLA class I and class II types were taken from metadata supplied by the sample provider and were not determined by assay-based typing. Study-wide findings and limitations: The quantity of clinical and demographic metadata differed by source and by participant and was supplied without curation.

TCRbeta CDR3 regions were amplified from genomic DNA using the immunoSEQ Assay, a bias-controlled multiplex PCR. In the paper's pipeline: The number of nucleated cells in each sample was estimated from the amplification of reference gene primers within the assay. To quantify the absolute abundance of each unique TCRbeta CDR3 rearrangement, sequence reads were collapsed and filtered. For each sample, productive Simpson clonality was calculated as the square root of Simpson's diversity index across productive rearrangements. The immuneACCESS repertoire file appears here via TCRdb, limited to in-frame rearrangements. These files lack a portion of the clones; in checked studies, under half of the deficit traces to unresolved V genes, and the cause of the others is not known. For V, J and clone size, that table is used; D and trimming come from the DNA. The sample data list 100,000 to 150,000 clones, and approximately 82% of these were observed just once. The ten largest make up around 11% of the sample.

Each collaborating institution followed its own protocols to collect whole blood in K2EDTA tubes. Collaborator samples were shipped for TCRbeta analysis as frozen whole blood, isolated PBMCs, or DNA extracted from either sample type. The clonotype originates from a man in his fifties or sixties with acute or convalescent COVID-19. What was sequenced was peripheral blood.

The nucleotide sequence is given as TGTGCCAGCCCGACGGGGTGGGACACTGAAGCTTTCTTT. This codes for CASPTGWDTEAFF. Recombination connected TRBV27 to TRBJ1-1; the D gene identity is not certain. Trimming takes 8 bases from V and 3 bases from J, and the germline ends sit 13 bases apart. The CDR3 runs 13 amino acids, cysteine and phenylalanine included. Only the CDR3 region is kept as DNA, spanning 39 bases read in frame from base 1. CDR1 MNHEY and CDR2 SMNVEV were looked up in the germline V gene (reference sequence).